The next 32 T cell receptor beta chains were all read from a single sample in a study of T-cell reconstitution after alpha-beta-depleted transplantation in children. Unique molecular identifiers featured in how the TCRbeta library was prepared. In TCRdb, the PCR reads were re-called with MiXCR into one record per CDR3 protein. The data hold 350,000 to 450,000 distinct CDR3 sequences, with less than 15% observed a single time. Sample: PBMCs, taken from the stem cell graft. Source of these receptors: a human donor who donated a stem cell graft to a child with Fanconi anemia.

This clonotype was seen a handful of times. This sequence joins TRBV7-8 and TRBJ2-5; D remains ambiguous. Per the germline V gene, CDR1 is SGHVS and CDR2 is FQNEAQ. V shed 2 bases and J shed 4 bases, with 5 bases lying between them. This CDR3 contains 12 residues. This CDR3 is CASSLWGETQYF. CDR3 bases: TGTGCCAGCAGCTTATGGGGAGAGACCCAGTACTTC.

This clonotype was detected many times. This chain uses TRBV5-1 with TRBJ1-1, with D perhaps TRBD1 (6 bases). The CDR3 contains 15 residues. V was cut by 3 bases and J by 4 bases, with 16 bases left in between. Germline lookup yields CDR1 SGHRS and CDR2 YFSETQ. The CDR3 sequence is CASSWTVRGTTEAFF. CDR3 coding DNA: TGCGCCAGCAGCTGGACAGTGAGGGGGACCACTGAAGCTTTCTTT.

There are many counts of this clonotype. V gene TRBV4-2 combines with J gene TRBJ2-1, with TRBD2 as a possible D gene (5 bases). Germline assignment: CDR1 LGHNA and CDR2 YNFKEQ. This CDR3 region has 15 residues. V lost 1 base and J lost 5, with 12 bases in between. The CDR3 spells CASSQGSGINNEQFF. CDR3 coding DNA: TGTGCCAGCAGCCAAGGAAGCGGCATAAACAATGAGCAGTTCTTC.

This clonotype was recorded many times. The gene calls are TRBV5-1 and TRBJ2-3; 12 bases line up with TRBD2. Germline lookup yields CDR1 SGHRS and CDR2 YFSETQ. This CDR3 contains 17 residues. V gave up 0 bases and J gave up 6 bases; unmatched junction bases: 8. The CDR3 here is CASSLDGLAGTTDTQYF. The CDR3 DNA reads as TGCGCCAGCAGCTTGGACGGACTAGCGGGAACGACGGATACGCAGTATTTT.

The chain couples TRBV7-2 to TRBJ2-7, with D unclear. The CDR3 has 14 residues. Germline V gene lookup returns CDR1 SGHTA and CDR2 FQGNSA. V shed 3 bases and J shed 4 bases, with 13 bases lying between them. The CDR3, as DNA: TGTGCCAGCAGCTTCGTAGAGTTGGGATACGAGCAGTACTTC. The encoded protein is CASSFVELGYEQYF.

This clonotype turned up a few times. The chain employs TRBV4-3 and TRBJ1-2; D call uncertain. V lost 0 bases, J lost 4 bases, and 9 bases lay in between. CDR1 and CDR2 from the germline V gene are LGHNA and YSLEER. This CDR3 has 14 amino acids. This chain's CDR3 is CASSQDSRSYGYTF. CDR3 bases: TGCGCCAGCAGCCAAGATAGCAGGTCCTATGGCTACACCTTC.

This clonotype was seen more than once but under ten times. The CDR3 here is CASSLDSGQSTFF. The CDR3 bases are TGCGCCAGCAGCTTGGATTCTGGACAGTCAACTTTCTTT. V and J are TRBV5-1 and TRBJ1-1; TRBD1 might be the D (6 bases). CDR3 length: 13 residues. The V gene lost 0 bases and the J gene lost 12 bases, with 15 bases spanning the gap. Germline V lookup: CDR1 SGHRS, CDR2 YFSETQ.

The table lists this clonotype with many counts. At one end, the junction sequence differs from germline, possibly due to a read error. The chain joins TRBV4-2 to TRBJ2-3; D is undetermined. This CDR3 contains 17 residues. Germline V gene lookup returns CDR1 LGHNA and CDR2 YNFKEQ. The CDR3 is CASSQDPGPPGTDTQYF. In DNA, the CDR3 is TGCGCCAGCAGCCAAGATCCCGGGCCGCCTGGCACAGATACGCAGTATTTT.

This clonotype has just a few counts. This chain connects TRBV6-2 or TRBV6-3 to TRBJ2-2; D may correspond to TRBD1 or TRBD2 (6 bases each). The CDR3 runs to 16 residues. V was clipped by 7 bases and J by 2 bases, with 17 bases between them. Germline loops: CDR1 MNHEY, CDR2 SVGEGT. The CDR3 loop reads CASTTLADRNTGELFF. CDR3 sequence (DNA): TGTGCCAGCACCACTTTAGCGGACAGAAACACCGGGGAGCTGTTTTTT.

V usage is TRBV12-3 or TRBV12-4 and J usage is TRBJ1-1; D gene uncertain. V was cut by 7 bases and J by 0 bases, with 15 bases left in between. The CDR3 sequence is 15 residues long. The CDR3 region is CASTFGRRMNTEAFF. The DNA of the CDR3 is TGTGCCAGCACCTTCGGACGAAGGATGAACACTGAAGCTTTCTTT.

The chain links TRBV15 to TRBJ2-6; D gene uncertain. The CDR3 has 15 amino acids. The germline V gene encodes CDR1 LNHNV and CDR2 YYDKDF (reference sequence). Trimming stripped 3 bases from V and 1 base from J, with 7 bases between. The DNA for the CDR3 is TGTGCCACCAGCAGGGGATCTTCTGGGGCCAACGTCCTGACTTTC. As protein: CATSRGSSGANVLTF.

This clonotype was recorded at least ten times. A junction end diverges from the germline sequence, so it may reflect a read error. The CDR3 is CWSKSLSGNTIYF. The CDR3 coding sequence is TGCTGGTCGAAGTCTCTCTCTGGAAACACCATATATTTT. The chain has TRBV7-9 and TRBJ1-3, with D unclear. This CDR3 is 13 amino acids long. The germline CDR1 and CDR2 sequences are SEHNR and FQNEAQ (reference sequence). Variable domain in full (rest from reference TRBV7-9 and TRBJ1-3): DTGVSQNPRHKITKRGQNVTFRCDPISEHNRLYWYRQTLGQGPEFLTYFQNEAQLEKSRLLSDRFSAERPKGSFSTLEIQRTEQGDSAMYLCWSKSLSGNTIYFGEGSWLTVV.

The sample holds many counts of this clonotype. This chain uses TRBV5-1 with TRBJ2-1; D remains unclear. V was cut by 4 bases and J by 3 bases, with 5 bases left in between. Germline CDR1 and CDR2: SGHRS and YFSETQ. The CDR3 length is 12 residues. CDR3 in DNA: TGCGCCAGCAGCACCGACTACAATGAGCAGTTCTTC. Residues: CASSTDYNEQFF.

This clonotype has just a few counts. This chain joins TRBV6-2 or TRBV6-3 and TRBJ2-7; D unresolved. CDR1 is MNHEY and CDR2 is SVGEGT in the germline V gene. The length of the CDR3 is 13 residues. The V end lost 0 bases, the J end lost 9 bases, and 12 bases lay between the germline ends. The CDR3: CASSYSGTYGQYV. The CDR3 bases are TGTGCCAGCAGTTACTCGGGAACATATGGGCAGTACGTC.

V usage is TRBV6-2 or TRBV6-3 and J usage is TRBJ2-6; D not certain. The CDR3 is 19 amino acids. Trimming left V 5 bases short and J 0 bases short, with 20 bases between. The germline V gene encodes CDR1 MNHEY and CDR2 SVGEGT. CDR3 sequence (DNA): TGTGCCAGCAGTCCATCCGACGTGGGCTTAGGCTCTGGGGCCAACGTCCTGACTTTC. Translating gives CASSPSDVGLGSGANVLTF.

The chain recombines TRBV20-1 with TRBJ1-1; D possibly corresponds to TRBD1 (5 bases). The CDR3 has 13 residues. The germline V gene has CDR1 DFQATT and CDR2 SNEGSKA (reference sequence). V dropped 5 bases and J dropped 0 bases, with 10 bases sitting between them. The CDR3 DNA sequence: TGCAGTGCTCCAGGGACGGTGAACACTGAAGCTTTCTTT. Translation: CSAPGTVNTEAFF.

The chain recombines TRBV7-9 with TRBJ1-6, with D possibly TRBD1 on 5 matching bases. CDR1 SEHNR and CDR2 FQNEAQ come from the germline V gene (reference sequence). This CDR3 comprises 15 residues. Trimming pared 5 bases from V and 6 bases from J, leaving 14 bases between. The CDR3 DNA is TGTGCCAGCAGCGACAAACCCGGGACTAATTCACCCCTCCACTTT. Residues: CASSDKPGTNSPLHF.

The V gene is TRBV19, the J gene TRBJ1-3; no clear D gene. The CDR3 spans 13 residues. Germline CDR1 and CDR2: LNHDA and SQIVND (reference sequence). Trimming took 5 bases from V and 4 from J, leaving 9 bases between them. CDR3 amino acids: CASSPVVGNTIYF. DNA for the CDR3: TGTGCCAGTAGTCCGGTAGTCGGAAACACCATATATTTT.

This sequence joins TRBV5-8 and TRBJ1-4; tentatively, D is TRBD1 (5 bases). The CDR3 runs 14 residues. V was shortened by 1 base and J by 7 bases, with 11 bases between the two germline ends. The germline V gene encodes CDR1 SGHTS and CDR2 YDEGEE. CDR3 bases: TGTGCCAGCAGCTTGATGGGGGGGAGTGAAAAACTGTTTTTT. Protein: CASSLMGGSEKLFF.

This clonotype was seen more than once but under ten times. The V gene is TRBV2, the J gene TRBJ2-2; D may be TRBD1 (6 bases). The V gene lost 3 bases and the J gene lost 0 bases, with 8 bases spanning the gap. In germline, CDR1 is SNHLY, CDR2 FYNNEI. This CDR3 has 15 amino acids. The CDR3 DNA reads TGTGCCAGCAGTGACCAGGGGCCGAACACCGGGGAGCTGTTTTTT. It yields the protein CASSDQGPNTGELFF. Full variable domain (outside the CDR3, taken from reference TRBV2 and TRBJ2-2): EPEVTQTPSHQVTQMGQEVILRCVPISNHLYFYWYRQILGQKVEFLVSFYNNEISEKSEIFDDQFSVERPDGSNFTLKIRSTKLEDSAMYFCASSDQGPNTGELFFGEGSRLTVL.

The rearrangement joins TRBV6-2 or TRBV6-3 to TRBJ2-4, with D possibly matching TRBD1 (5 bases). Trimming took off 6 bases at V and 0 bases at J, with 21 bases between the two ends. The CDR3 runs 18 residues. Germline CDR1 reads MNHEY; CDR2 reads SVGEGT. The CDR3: CASRERQNDPRAKNIQYF. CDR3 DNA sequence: TGTGCCAGCAGAGAGCGACAGAACGACCCGAGAGCCAAAAACATTCAGTACTTC.

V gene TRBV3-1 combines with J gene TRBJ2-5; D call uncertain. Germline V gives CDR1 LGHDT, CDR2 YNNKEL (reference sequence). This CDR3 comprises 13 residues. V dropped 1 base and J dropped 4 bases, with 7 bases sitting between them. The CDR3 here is CASSQGYGETQYF. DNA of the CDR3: TGTGCCAGCAGCCAAGGTTACGGAGAGACCCAGTACTTC.

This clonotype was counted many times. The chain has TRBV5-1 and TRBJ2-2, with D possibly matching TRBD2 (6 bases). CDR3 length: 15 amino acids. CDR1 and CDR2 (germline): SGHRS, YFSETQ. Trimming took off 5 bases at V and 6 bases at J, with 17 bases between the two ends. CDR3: CASSYLREVSGELFF. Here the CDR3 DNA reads TGCGCCAGCAGTTATCTCAGGGAGGTTTCCGGGGAGCTGTTTTTT.

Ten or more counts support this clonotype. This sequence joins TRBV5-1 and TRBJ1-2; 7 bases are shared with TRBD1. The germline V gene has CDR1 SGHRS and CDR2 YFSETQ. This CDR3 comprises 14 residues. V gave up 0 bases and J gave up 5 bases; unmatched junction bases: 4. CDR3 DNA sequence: TGCGCCAGCAGCTTGGACAGGGGTTCATATGGCTACACCTTC. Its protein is CASSLDRGSYGYTF.

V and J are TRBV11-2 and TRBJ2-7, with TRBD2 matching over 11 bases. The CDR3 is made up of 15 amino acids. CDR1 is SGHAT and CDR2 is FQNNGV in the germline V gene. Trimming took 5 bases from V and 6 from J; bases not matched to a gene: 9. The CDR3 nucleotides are TGTGCCAGCAGCCCCATAGCGGGGGGGCCGGGCGAGCAGTACTTC. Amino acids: CASSPIAGGPGEQYF. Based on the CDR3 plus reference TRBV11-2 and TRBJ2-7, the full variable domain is EAGVAQSPRYKIIEKRQSVAFWCNPISGHATLYWYQQILGQGPKLLIQFQNNGVVDDSQLPKDRFSAERLKGVDSTLKIQPAKLEDSAVYLCASSPIAGGPGEQYFGPGTRLTVT.

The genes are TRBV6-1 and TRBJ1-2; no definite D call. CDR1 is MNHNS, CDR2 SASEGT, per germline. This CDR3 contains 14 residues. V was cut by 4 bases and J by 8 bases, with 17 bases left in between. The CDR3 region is CASSVGQTMGGYTF. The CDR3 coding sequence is TGTGCCAGCAGTGTTGGTCAAACCATGGGGGGCTACACCTTC.

The CDR3 sequence is CASSRLTSGEETQYF. CDR3 coding DNA: TGCGCCAGCAGCCGACTAACTAGCGGTGAAGAGACCCAGTACTTC. The chain has TRBV4-3 and TRBJ2-5, with 8 nucleotides matching TRBD2. CDR3 size: 15 residues. Germline trimming cut 4 bases from V and 3 bases from J; bases unmatched to any gene: 7. The V gene's germline CDR1 is LGHNA and CDR2 YSLEER.

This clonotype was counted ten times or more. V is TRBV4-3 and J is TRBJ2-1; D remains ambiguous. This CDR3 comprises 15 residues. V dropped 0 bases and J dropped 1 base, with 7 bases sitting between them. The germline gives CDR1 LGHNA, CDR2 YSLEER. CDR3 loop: CASSQDMVSYNEQFF. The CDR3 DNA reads TGCGCCAGCAGCCAAGACATGGTTTCCTACAATGAGCAGTTCTTC.

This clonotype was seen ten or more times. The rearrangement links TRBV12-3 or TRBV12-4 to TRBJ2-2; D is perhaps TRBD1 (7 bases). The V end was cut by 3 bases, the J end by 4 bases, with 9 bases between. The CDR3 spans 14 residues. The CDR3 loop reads CASSFQGGTGELFF. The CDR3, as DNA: TGTGCCAGCAGTTTTCAGGGGGGCACCGGGGAGCTGTTTTTT.

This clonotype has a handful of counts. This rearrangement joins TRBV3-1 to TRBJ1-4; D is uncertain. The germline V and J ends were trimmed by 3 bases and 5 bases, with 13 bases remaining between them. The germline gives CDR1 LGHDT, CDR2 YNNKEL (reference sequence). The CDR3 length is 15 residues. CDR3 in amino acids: CASSHRGGLNEKLFF. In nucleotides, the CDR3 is TGTGCCAGCAGCCACAGAGGAGGCCTAAATGAAAAACTGTTTTTT. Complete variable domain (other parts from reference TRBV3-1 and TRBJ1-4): DTAVSQTPKYLVTQMGNDKSIKCEQNLGHDTMYWYKQDSKKFLKIMFSYNNKELIINETVPNRFSPKSPDKAHLNLHINSLELGDSAVYFCASSHRGGLNEKLFFGSGTQLSVL.

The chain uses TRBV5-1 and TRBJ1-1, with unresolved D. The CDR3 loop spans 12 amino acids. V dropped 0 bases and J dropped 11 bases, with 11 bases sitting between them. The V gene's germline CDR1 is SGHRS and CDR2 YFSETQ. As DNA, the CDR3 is TGCGCCAGCAGCTTGGACCAGGTACCGGCTTTCTTT. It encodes CASSLDQVPAFF.

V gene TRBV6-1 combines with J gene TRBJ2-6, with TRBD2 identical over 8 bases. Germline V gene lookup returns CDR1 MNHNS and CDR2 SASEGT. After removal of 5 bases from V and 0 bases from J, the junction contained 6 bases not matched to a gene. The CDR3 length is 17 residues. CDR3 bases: TGTGCCAGCAGTCCCCGGGGGGGAAGCTCTGGGGCCAACGTCCTGACTTTC. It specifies CASSPRGGSSGANVLTF.